Shown below are 12 T cell receptor beta chains from a single sample sequenced in a study of blood T cell repertoires in COVID-19. Produced via immunoSEQ multiplex PCR; TCRdb's table is partial and in-frame only. Of some 50,000 clones listed, less than 95% are singletons. Input material: peripheral blood. These receptors came from a man between 65 and 79 years old with active COVID-19.

This clone has just one count. The V gene is TRBV28, the J gene TRBJ2-7, with 9 bases identical to TRBD2. This CDR3 is built from 12 residues. Trimming cost V 6 bases and J 5 bases; bases outside gene matches: 2. CDR1 and CDR2 from the germline V gene are MDHEN and SYDVKM. CDR3 sequence (DNA): TGTGCCAGCAGGGGACTAGCCCACGAGCAGTACTTC. It codes for CASRGLAHEQYF.

The V gene is TRBV4-1, the J gene TRBJ1-1; 12 bases map to TRBD1. The CDR3 consists of 19 residues. Germline CDR1 and CDR2: MGHRA and YSYEKL. J was trimmed by 0 bases and V by 4 bases; bases with no gene match: 12. CDR3 sequence reads: CASSPRPGQGAFLNTEAFF. CDR3 nucleotide sequence: TGCGCCAGCAGCCCCAGGCCGGGACAGGGGGCTTTCTTGAACACTGAAGCTTTCTTT.

V and J are TRBV12-3 or TRBV12-4 and TRBJ1-3; the D is unclear. CDR3 length: 10 residues. The V and J ends lost 10 bases and 4 bases respectively, with 5 bases between them. The CDR3 loop reads CATLGNTIYF. DNA of the CDR3: TGTGCCACCCTCGGAAACACCATATATTTT.

The chain uses TRBV7-9 and TRBJ1-1; D gene ambiguous. The germline CDR1 and CDR2 sequences are SEHNR and FQNEAQ (reference sequence). Trimming took 4 bases from V and 5 from J, leaving 11 bases between them. CDR3 length: 13 residues. CDR3: CASSSPLRTEAFF. The CDR3 DNA sequence: TGTGCCAGCAGCTCCCCGCTCCGGACTGAAGCTTTCTTT.

The rearrangement links TRBV19 to TRBJ1-1, with D possibly matching TRBD1 (6 bases). The V gene lost 4 bases and the J gene lost 2 bases, with 14 bases spanning the gap. This CDR3 is 15 amino acids long. The V gene's germline CDR1 is LNHDA and CDR2 SQIVND (reference sequence). For the CDR3, the DNA is TGTGCCAGTAGTAACCCAAAGACAGGAAACACTGAAGCTTTCTTT. This codes for CASSNPKTGNTEAFF.

This chain connects TRBV20-1 to TRBJ2-7; perhaps TRBD2 as D (5 bases). The CDR3 length is 11 residues. Germline CDR1 and CDR2: DFQATT and SNEGSKA (reference sequence). The CDR3 is CRPTSGHEQYF. The CDR3 DNA sequence: TGCAGACCAACTAGTGGCCACGAGCAGTACTTC.

This chain uses TRBV19 with TRBJ2-6, with 8 bases fitting TRBD1. Germline V gene lookup returns CDR1 LNHDA and CDR2 SQIVND (reference sequence). The CDR3 runs to 16 residues. V lost 6 bases and J lost 0; bases outside the gene matches: 4. The CDR3 reads CASSRTGSSGANVLTF. The CDR3 DNA is TGTGCCAGTAGCAGGACAGGGAGCTCTGGGGCCAACGTCCTGACTTTC.

This rearrangement joins TRBV6-2 or TRBV6-3 to TRBJ1-6; TRBD1 agrees at 10 bases. V lost 5 bases and J lost 9; bases outside the gene matches: 10. Germline V gene sequence: CDR1 MNHEY, CDR2 SVGEGT. The CDR3 length is 16 residues. This chain's CDR3 is CASSRGTGEMGSPLHF. CDR3 DNA sequence: TGTGCCAGCAGTCGCGGGACAGGGGAGATGGGTTCACCCCTCCACTTT.

This clone was detected only once. The rearrangement uses TRBV28 and TRBJ2-7, with 7 bases aligning to TRBD1. The length of the CDR3 is 15 residues. J lost 2 bases, V lost 7 bases, and 11 bases had no gene match. From germline, CDR1 is MDHEN and CDR2 SYDVKM. The CDR3 coding sequence is TGTGCCAGCAATACGCCGTGGGACAGTACCTACGAGCAGTACTTC. Translating it yields CASNTPWDSTYEQYF.

The V and J genes are TRBV12-3 or TRBV12-4 and TRBJ2-7; D gene uncertain. This CDR3 has 13 residues. Deletions cut 3 bases from V and 4 bases from J, with 10 bases between. CDR3 DNA: TGTGCCAGCAGTTTTTATAGTCGGTACGAGCAGTACTTC. Translation gives CASSFYSRYEQYF.

This clone has just one count. This sequence joins TRBV7-2 and TRBJ1-1; D not certain. Germline-derived CDR1 and CDR2 are SGHTA and FQGNSA. There are 13 residues in the CDR3. The V end lost 1 base, the J end lost 7 bases, and 10 bases lay between the germline ends. CDR3: CASSLDSFGEAFF. DNA of the CDR3: TGTGCCAGCAGCTTAGACAGTTTTGGTGAAGCTTTCTTT.

This chain connects TRBV10-2 to TRBJ1-1; a possible D gene is TRBD1 (5 bases). Germline V CDR1 and CDR2: WSHSY, SAAADI. Between the trimmed V and J ends, which lost 3 bases and 10 bases, there was a span of 15 bases. The CDR3 spans 13 residues. CDR3 DNA: TGCGCCAGCAGTGAAACAGGCCGCTATGGAGCTTTCTTT. Translation: CASSETGRYGAFF.